Here is one T cell receptor (beta chain) with its context. This sample is part of a study of blood T cell repertoires in COVID-19. V dropped 5 bases and J dropped 4; count of bases not matched to a gene: 9. This CDR3 spans 15 amino acids. Germline CDR1 reads SGHVS; CDR2 reads FQNEAQ. Sequenced by immunoSEQ multiplex PCR; TCRdb stores in-frame clones only, minus some. The profile shows 180,000 or so clones, roughly 81% of them singletons. This chain connects TRBV7-8 to TRBJ2-7; TRBD2 matches at 9 bases. Sequencing was carried out using peripheral blood. The TCR comes from a woman of 80 years or more with acute or convalescent COVID-19. The CDR3 bases are TGTGCCAGCAGCATACGACTAGCGGATTTATACGAGCAGTACTTC. Its protein product is CASSIRLADLYEQYF.